This T cell receptor beta chain was identified in a study of cytomegalovirus exposure and HLA in healthy donors. The PCR had 60 Vbeta and 13 Jbeta primers. Sequencing used immunoSEQ multiplex PCR; TCRdb keeps in-frame clones, though not all of them. The sample has just over 200,000 clones; more than 65% are singletons. CDR1 MDHEN and CDR2 SYDVKM come from the germline V gene. Trimming took 5 bases from V and 4 from J, leaving 17 bases between them. The length of the CDR3 is 15 residues. The TCR comes from a man aged 45-65 years in good health and CMV-seronegative. The chain has TRBV28 and TRBJ1-2, with D perhaps TRBD1 (6 bases). Specimen: PBMCs. Here the CDR3 DNA reads TGTGCCAGCAGTCCCGGAACAGGGAGCGCCTATGGCTACACCTTC. As protein: CASSPGTGSAYGYTF.